This record looks at one TCR beta chain sequence and its context. No antigen is known for it. Repertoires were generated with immunoSEQ multiplex PCR, while TCRdb's copy carries only in-frame clones and drops some. The sample carries roughly 56,000 clones, about 95% recorded once. These data originate in a study of cytomegalovirus exposure and HLA in healthy donors. Study background: The approximately 110 validation repertoires, a later analysis reported, used the same platform as the roughly 650 repertoires from the first cohort.

The CDR3 runs to 14 residues. Trimming cost V 5 bases and J 4 bases, with 17 bases left between them. Germline V gene lookup returns CDR1 GTSNPN and CDR2 SVGIG (reference sequence). Broader study findings: First-cohort TCR clusters tended to co-occur in the roughly 120 validation repertoires, a later analysis found. There were 150 to 200 TCR beta chains listed as cytomegalovirus-associated.

These donors were members of the roughly 120-subject validation cohort, a group separate from the approximately 620-subject first cohort. The TCR comes from a man aged 18 to 35 in good health and CMV-seronegative. The chain joins TRBV30 to TRBJ2-5, with TRBD1 as a possible D gene (6 bases). The sequencing input was PBMCs. Here the CDR3 reads CAWAGTLLAETQYF. CDR3 nucleotide sequence: TGTGCCTGGGCCGGGACATTACTTGCAGAGACCCAGTACTTC.